This TCR beta chain appears in the sequencing data of a study of T cell responses to AZD1222 COVID-19 vaccine. Whole-study findings and limits: Just five to seven AZD1222 recipients tested seropositive at baseline. Donor demographics were predominantly white British with a female majority; clonal diversity may be underestimated. Reportedly, nearly half of unique spike TCRs recognized epitopes outside B.1.351/B.1.1.7 mutations.

To note about this clone: No antigen is known for it.

Second doses that came at about 4 or about 12 weeks were put together. Sequencing used immunoSEQ multiplex PCR; TCRdb keeps in-frame clones, though not all of them. The sample includes fewer than 90,000 clones, around nine tenths of them seen just once. In germline, CDR1 is SGHRS, CDR2 YFSETQ. CDR3 length: 14 amino acids. Deletions cut 4 bases from V and 9 bases from J, with 17 bases between. V gene TRBV5-1 combines with J gene TRBJ2-1; the D is unclear. This clonotype originated in an adult who received the AZD1222 COVID-19 vaccine. The sequencing used peripheral blood, collected 28 days after the second AZD1222 dose. The CDR3 region is CASSRNPLGGEQFF. CDR3 DNA: TGCGCCAGCAGCCGGAACCCACTGGGTGGTGAGCAGTTCTTC.